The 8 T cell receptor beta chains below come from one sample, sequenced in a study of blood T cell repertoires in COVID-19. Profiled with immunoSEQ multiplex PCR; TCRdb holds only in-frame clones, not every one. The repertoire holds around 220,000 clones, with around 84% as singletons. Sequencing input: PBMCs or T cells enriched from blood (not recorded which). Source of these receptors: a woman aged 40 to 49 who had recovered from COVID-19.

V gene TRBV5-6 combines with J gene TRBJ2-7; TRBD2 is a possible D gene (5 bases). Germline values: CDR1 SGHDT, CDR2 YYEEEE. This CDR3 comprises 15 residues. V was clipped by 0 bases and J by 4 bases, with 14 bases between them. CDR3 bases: TGTGCCAGCAGCTTGGGGACTTTACGCCGATACGAGCAGTACTTC. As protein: CASSLGTLRRYEQYF.

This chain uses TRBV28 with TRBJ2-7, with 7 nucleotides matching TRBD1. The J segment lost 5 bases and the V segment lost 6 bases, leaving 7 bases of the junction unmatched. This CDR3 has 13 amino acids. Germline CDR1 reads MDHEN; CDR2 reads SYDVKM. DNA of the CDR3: TGTGCCAGCAGCCTACAGGGGATCCACGAGCAGTACTTC. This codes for CASSLQGIHEQYF.

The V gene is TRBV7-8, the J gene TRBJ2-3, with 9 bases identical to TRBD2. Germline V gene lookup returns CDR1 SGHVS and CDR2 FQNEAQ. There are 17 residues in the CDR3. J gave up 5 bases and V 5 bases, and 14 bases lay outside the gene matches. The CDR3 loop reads CASSAQTLAGEQDTQYF. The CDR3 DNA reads TGTGCCAGCAGCGCCCAGACCTTAGCGGGAGAACAAGATACGCAGTATTTT.

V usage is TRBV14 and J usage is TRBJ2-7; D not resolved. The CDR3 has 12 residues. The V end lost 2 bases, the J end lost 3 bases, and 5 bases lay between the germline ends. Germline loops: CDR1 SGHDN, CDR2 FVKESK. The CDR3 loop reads CASSQYGYEQYV. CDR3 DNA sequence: TGTGCCAGCAGCCAATACGGCTACGAGCAGTACGTC.

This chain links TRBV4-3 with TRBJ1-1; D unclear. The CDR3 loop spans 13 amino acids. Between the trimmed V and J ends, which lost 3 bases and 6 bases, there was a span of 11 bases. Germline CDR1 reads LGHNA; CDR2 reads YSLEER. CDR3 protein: CASSQAPGAEAFF. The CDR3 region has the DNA TGCGCCAGCAGCCAGGCCCCGGGAGCTGAAGCTTTCTTT.

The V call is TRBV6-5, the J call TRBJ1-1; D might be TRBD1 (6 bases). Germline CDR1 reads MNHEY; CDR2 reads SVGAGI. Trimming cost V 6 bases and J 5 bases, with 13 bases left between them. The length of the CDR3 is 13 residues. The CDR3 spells CASSQGRLTEAFF. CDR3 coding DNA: TGTGCCAGCAGCCAGGGGCGATTGACTGAAGCTTTCTTT.

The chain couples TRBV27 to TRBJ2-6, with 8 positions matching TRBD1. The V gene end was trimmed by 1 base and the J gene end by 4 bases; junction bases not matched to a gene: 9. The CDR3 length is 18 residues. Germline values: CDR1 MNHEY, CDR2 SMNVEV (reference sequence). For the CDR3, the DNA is TGTGCCAGCAGTTTATTAGGACAGGGATTTAGAGGGGCCAACGTCCTGACTTTC. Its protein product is CASSLLGQGFRGANVLTF.

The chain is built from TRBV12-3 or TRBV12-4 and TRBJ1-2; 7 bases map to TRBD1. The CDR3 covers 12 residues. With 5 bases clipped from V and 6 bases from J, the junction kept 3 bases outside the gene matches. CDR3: CASSDREHGYTF. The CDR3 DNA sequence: TGTGCCAGCAGTGACAGGGAGCATGGCTACACCTTC.